The clone carrying this TCR beta chain was seen once. Its matching antigen is unknown. Controls comprised healthy donors matched for age and sex. This sample stems from a study of CD8 T cells in Susac syndrome. Regarding the study as a whole: It was acknowledged in the study that the number of individuals who were included in its TCR sequencing and HLA analysis was relatively small.

cDNA came from roughly 0.47 to 1 ug RNA primed by random hexamers. TCRdb independently ran MiXCR on the immunoSEQ multiplex PCR reads; one entry per CDR3 protein. The sample records some 190,000 distinct CDR3 sequences, approximately 95% being singletons. Germline loops: CDR1 DFQATT, CDR2 SNEGSKA (reference sequence). V dropped 8 bases and J dropped 3 bases, with 13 bases sitting between them. This CDR3 is 12 amino acids long. The chain is built from TRBV20-1 and TRBJ2-5; either TRBD1 or TRBD2 may supply D (5 bases each). The sequencing sample was made of CD4+ T cells from PBMCs. This receptor was obtained from a human donor in good health. CDR3 in amino acids: CSSLMGEETQYF. The DNA of the CDR3 is TGCAGTTCCCTAATGGGGGAAGAGACCCAGTACTTC.